These 22 T cell receptor beta chains came from one sample sequenced in a study of blood T cell repertoires in COVID-19. Sequencing was performed with immunoSEQ multiplex PCR; in TCRdb, only in-frame clones are kept and a portion is missing. Altogether about 180,000 clones are present, roughly nine tenths being singletons, with the ten largest covering around 2.3%. Sample: PBMCs or T cells enriched from blood (not recorded which). These receptor sequences come from a woman aged 40-49 years with acute COVID-19.

The V gene is TRBV3-1 (or the pseudogene TRBV3-2), the J gene TRBJ2-7; 7 bases agree with TRBD1. J gave up 3 bases and V 6 bases, and 17 bases lay outside the gene matches. In germline, CDR1 is LGHDT, CDR2 YNNKEL (reference sequence). The CDR3 length is 17 residues. In nucleotides, the CDR3 is TGTGCCAGCAGTCACTCCATTTCCGGGACAGTATTCTACGAGCAGTACTTC. This sequence encodes CASSHSISGTVFYEQYF.

This chain connects TRBV5-5 to TRBJ1-5; possibly TRBD1 for D (5 bases). CDR1 is SGHKS and CDR2 is YYEKEE in the germline V gene (reference sequence). V shed 0 bases and J shed 6 bases, with 16 bases lying between them. The CDR3 is 16 amino acids. The CDR3 loop reads CASSLELLRGGQPQHF. CDR3 DNA: TGTGCCAGCAGCTTGGAGCTCCTCCGCGGGGGTCAGCCCCAGCATTTT.

This clone was counted a single time. The chain joins TRBV29-1 to TRBJ2-7; TRBD2 might be the D (5 bases). There are 12 residues in the CDR3. Trimming removed 4 bases from V and 3 bases from J, with 10 bases in between. Germline lookup yields CDR1 SQVTM and CDR2 ANQGSEA. CDR3 bases: TGCAGCGTTGTGGCAGGAGGCTACGAGCAGTACTTC. Amino acid sequence: CSVVAGGYEQYF.

V and J are TRBV3-1 (or the pseudogene TRBV3-2) and TRBJ2-1, with D perhaps TRBD2 (5 bases). Germline V gene sequence: CDR1 LGHDT, CDR2 YNNKEL (reference sequence). Trimming cost V 3 bases and J 8 bases, with 11 bases left between them. This CDR3 has 13 residues. CDR3 region: CASSHAAGHEQFF. The CDR3 nucleotides read TGTGCCAGCAGCCATGCTGCGGGTCATGAGCAGTTCTTC.

This sequence joins TRBV7-2 and TRBJ2-3; 11 bases are shared with TRBD2. Trimming took 7 bases from V and 10 from J; bases not matched to a gene: 10. The CDR3 is made up of 14 amino acids. CDR1 SGHTA and CDR2 FQGNSA come from the germline V gene. This chain's CDR3 is CASTPSGRSSAQYF. The CDR3, as DNA: TGTGCCAGCACCCCTAGCGGGAGGTCCTCGGCGCAGTATTTT.

J is TRBJ1-1 and V is TRBV30, with 11 bases aligning to TRBD1. The J segment lost 6 bases and the V segment lost 5 bases, leaving 5 bases of the junction unmatched. Germline lookup yields CDR1 GTSNPN and CDR2 SVGIG (reference sequence). The CDR3 consists of 13 residues. The DNA for the CDR3 is TGTGCCTGGCGGGGGACAGGGGGGGCTGAAGCTTTCTTT. It yields the protein CAWRGTGGAEAFF.

Here the CDR3 reads CASSSTYNTEAFF. The CDR3 nucleotides read TGTGCCAGCAGTTCGACATATAACACTGAAGCTTTCTTT. The rearrangement links TRBV12-3 or TRBV12-4 to TRBJ1-1; D unresolved. This CDR3 has 13 amino acids. The V end lost 4 bases, the J end lost 2 bases, and 8 bases lay between the germline ends.

The chain joins TRBV7-3 to TRBJ2-7; the D gene is possibly TRBD2 (5 bases). Trimming removed 0 bases at V and 9 bases at J, with 15 bases between. The CDR3 runs 14 residues. Germline V gene data show CDR1 as SGHTA and CDR2 as FQGTGA. The CDR3 is CASSLTAASIVQYF. The CDR3, as DNA: TGTGCCAGCAGCTTAACAGCGGCATCTATAGTGCAGTACTTC. Full variable domain (rest looked up from reference TRBV7-3 and TRBJ2-7): GAGVSQTPSNKVTEKGKYVELRCDPISGHTALYWYRQSLGQGPEFLIYFQGTGAADDSGLPNDRFFAVRPEGSVSTLKIQRTERGDSAVYLCASSLTAASIVQYFGPGTRLTVT.

The chain joins TRBV28 to TRBJ1-2, with a possible D match to TRBD1 (5 bases). V lost 8 bases to trimming and J lost 0 bases, with 10 bases between them. CDR3 length: 13 amino acids. Germline V gives CDR1 MDHEN, CDR2 SYDVKM. The CDR3 DNA reads TGTGCCAGCCAACCAGGGCCTAACTATGGCTACACCTTC. Translation gives CASQPGPNYGYTF.

This chain uses TRBV2 with TRBJ2-1; 9 positions match TRBD2. This CDR3 has 15 amino acids. Germline lookup yields CDR1 SNHLY and CDR2 FYNNEI. V trimming: 3 bases; J trimming: 3 bases; junction bases outside the gene matches: 3. The CDR3 DNA sequence: TGTGCCAGCAGTGAGGGGACTAGCTTCTACAATGAGCAGTTCTTC. Translating gives CASSEGTSFYNEQFF.

Remarks on this clone: At the DNA level, this CDR3 is encoded by other sequences in the same sample as well. The rearrangement uses TRBV7-9 and TRBJ1-1, with TRBD1 matching 8 bases. Germline V gene lookup returns CDR1 SEHNR and CDR2 FQNEAQ (reference sequence). The CDR3 loop spans 13 amino acids. V gave up 1 base and J gave up 5 bases; unmatched junction bases: 0. For the CDR3, the DNA is TGTGCCAGCAGCTTAGACAGGGGGACTGAAGCTTTCTTT. This codes for CASSLDRGTEAFF.

The rearrangement uses TRBV27 and TRBJ1-2; TRBD1 aligns across 9 bases. Germline CDR1 MNHEY, CDR2 SMNVEV (reference sequence). CDR3 length: 17 residues. With 5 bases clipped from V and 3 bases from J, the junction kept 13 bases outside the gene matches. DNA of the CDR3: TGTGCCAGCAGTGGCCGGTTACCTAGACAGGGGGACTATGGCTACACCTTC. Protein sequence: CASSGRLPRQGDYGYTF.

This clone has just one count. The rearrangement joins TRBV19 to TRBJ2-5; D call uncertain. Germline V gives CDR1 LNHDA, CDR2 SQIVND (reference sequence). V lost 1 base and J lost 7, with 10 bases in between. The CDR3 extends over 13 amino acids. In DNA form, the CDR3 reads TGTGCCAGTAGTATAGGTCCTTCAGGGACCCAGTACTTC. This translates into CASSIGPSGTQYF.

This clone was seen once. The chain links TRBV4-1 to TRBJ2-5; 8 bases are shared with TRBD1. CDR3 length: 17 residues. The germline CDR1 and CDR2 sequences are MGHRA and YSYEKL. V lost 4 bases, J lost 1 base, and 11 bases stayed unmatched. CDR3 DNA: TGCGCCAGCAGCCGTAGACAGGGGACCGACCTCCAAGAGACCCAGTACTTC. Its translation: CASSRRQGTDLQETQYF.

This sequence joins TRBV7-2 and TRBJ1-1; no reliable D call. The CDR3 is made up of 15 amino acids. Trimming removed 5 bases at V and 0 bases at J, with 13 bases between. The germline V gene encodes CDR1 SGHTA and CDR2 FQGNSA. The CDR3 protein is CASSQVLAMNTEAFF. The CDR3 DNA follows: TGTGCCAGCAGCCAAGTCTTAGCCATGAACACTGAAGCTTTCTTT.

This clone was picked up a small number of times. The rearrangement links TRBV9 to TRBJ2-3; TRBD2 aligns across 7 bases. This CDR3 comprises 17 residues. V lost 6 bases and J lost 3; bases outside the gene matches: 16. Germline assignment: CDR1 SGDLS and CDR2 YYNGEE. The CDR3 here is CASTPFGAGTLTDTQYF. The CDR3 DNA is TGTGCCAGCACCCCCTTCGGAGCGGGAACGCTTACAGATACGCAGTATTTT.

This clone has only one observation. Other DNA sequences in the sample encode the same CDR3. V is TRBV5-1 and J is TRBJ2-3; 10 bases align to TRBD1. Per germline, CDR1 SGHRS and CDR2 YFSETQ. The CDR3 is 16 residues long. Unmatched junction bases numbered 5, after V lost 4 bases and J lost 0 bases. CDR3 amino acids: CASSPGTGASTDTQYF. DNA for the CDR3: TGCGCCAGCAGCCCGGGGACAGGGGCTAGCACAGATACGCAGTATTTT. The full variable domain, with the rest looked up from reference TRBV5-1 and TRBJ2-3, is KAGVTQTPRYLIKTRGQQVTLSCSPISGHRSVSWYQQTPGQGLQFLFEYFSETQRNKGNFPGRFSGRQFSNSRSEMNVSTLELGDSALYLCASSPGTGASTDTQYFGPGTRLTVL.

Comment on this clone: This CDR3 fails to terminate in the conserved phenylalanine or tryptophan, so it likely reflects a read error. The DNA is left out, because the CDR3 cannot be placed on it with certainty; the CDR3 is given as TCRdb lists it. The chain combines TRBV6-2 or TRBV6-3 with TRBJ1-3. The V gene's germline CDR1 is MNHEY and CDR2 SVGEGT. The CDR3 extends over 11 residues, inclusive of both ends. CDR3 sequence reads: CASSSQTEYVI.

The chain's CDR3 is CSVEYIGTGGTEAFF. DNA of the CDR3: TGCAGCGTTGAATATATCGGGACAGGGGGGACTGAAGCTTTCTTT. The genes are TRBV29-1 and TRBJ1-1; TRBD1 agrees at 11 bases. This CDR3 contains 15 residues. In germline, CDR1 is SQVTM, CDR2 ANQGSEA. The trim removed 2 bases at V and 5 bases at J, leaving 7 bases unmatched.

The chain employs TRBV28 and TRBJ1-4; 8 nucleotides line up with TRBD1. The CDR3 runs to 16 residues. Losses at the gene ends were 2 bases for V and 5 bases for J; bases not matched to a gene: 7. In germline, CDR1 is MDHEN, CDR2 SYDVKM. The CDR3 bases are TGTGCCAGCAGTTTAGGGGCAGGGGGCGCGAATGAAAAACTGTTTTTT. Residues: CASSLGAGGANEKLFF.

The chain employs TRBV2 and TRBJ1-4, with D perhaps TRBD1 (6 bases). V was shortened by 5 bases and J by 8 bases, with 12 bases between the two germline ends. This CDR3 has 13 amino acids. Germline CDR1 SNHLY, CDR2 FYNNEI. CDR3 in amino acids: CASSPGTPEKLFF. For the CDR3, the DNA is TGTGCCAGCAGTCCCGGGACACCGGAAAAACTGTTTTTT. Together with reference TRBV2 and TRBJ1-4, the CDR3 gives the full variable domain: EPEVTQTPSHQVTQMGQEVILRCVPISNHLYFYWYRQILGQKVEFLVSFYNNEISEKSEIFDDQFSVERPDGSNFTLKIRSTKLEDSAMYFCASSPGTPEKLFFGSGTQLSVL.

The rearrangement links TRBV2 to TRBJ2-7; TRBD2 is a possible D gene (5 bases). Between the trimmed V and J ends, which lost 7 bases and 5 bases, there was a span of 18 bases. There are 14 residues in the CDR3. Per the germline V gene, CDR1 is SNHLY and CDR2 is FYNNEI. The CDR3 reads CASNGVARFHEQYF. Here the CDR3 DNA reads TGTGCCAGCAACGGGGTAGCGAGATTCCACGAGCAGTACTTC.